This T cell receptor (delta chain) was captured by sequencing in a study of γδ T cells in repeated Plasmodium falciparum infection (dated by TCRdb to the early 2020s). Regarding the study in general: In the natural-infection arm, Malian children exposed to intense seasonal malaria transmission were enrolled and compared against age and gender matched Australian children. Samples from controlled-infection subjects were taken at baseline, just before selected infections, and 21 days after each infection. Malian gammadelta TCR repertoires were analysed cross-sectionally during no-transmission periods and were analysed longitudinally across acute febrile malaria episodes. The study looked at how repeated Plasmodium falciparum infection shapes the human gammadelta T cell repertoire, using both natural infection in Mali and controlled human malaria infection. Five malaria-naive U.S. adults underwent four controlled human malaria infections by bites from P. falciparum NF54-infected Anopheles stephensi mosquitoes over 644 days.

Library prep was done by multiplex PCR. The reads were generated on an Illumina MiSeq. Every sorted gammadelta T cell sample had both its TCR gamma (TRG) and TCR delta (TRD) chains sequenced. Per the source publication's procedure: Clonotype tree plots, accumulated frequency of the top 20 clonotypes, diversity index (DI) and D75 metrics were included in the repertoire analyses. Via CATT, TCRdb reprocessed the public reads, and rows with identical DNA were then joined. TCRdb assigned the V and J calls; the authors' analysis was not used. In all, the sample holds around 86,000 delta-chain clones, and 1.4% to 1.5% of those were seen once. Under 10% of the sample is taken by the ten largest. There are many counts of this clone. What this receptor recognizes is not known. TCRdb has a much larger clone's protein, which differs at residue 5 from the translation of this DNA, likely because of a read error; what is shown is the protein translated from the DNA.

Paper-wide results and their limitations: The Malian cohort came from a small rural village of predominantly one ethnic group, limiting generalizability. Analysis of inter-individual variability in gammadelta T cell responses was limited by the small size of the controlled-infection cohort.

Material for sequencing was gamma-delta T cells from blood. This sequence was found in a pool of human donors (malaria-infected and uninfected, not separated).

The sequenced DNA: TGTGCCTGTGACGCCGTGACTCCCCCAGCCTGGGACACCCGACAGATGTTTTTC. It translates as CACDAVTPPAWDTRQMFF. The chain was built from TRDV2 and TRDJ3; no D segment can be confidently identified. TCRdb supplies no J gene; here it was assigned by aligning the nucleotide sequence to germline. According to the germline V gene, CDR1 reads GEAIGNYY and CDR2 reads EKD. The CDR3 has 18 amino acids, counting the end cysteine and phenylalanine. Kept here is only the CDR3 DNA, which spans 54 bases and is read in frame from base 1. Trimming removed 3 bases from V and 2 bases from J, leaving 16 bases between the germline ends.